Here is one T cell receptor (beta chain) with its context. The antigen is unknown. This record belongs to a study of cytomegalovirus exposure and HLA in healthy donors. For the study at large: The 120 validation repertoires were produced on the same platform as the approximately 620 repertoires of the first cohort. This was reported in a later analysis.

Study findings and constraints: The tendency of first-cohort TCR clusters to co-occur in the roughly 130 validation repertoires emerged from a later analysis. A few CMV-associated chains proved CMV antigen-specific in vitro.

Sequencing was performed with immunoSEQ multiplex PCR; in TCRdb, only in-frame clones are kept and a portion is missing. The sample carries about 150,000 clones, roughly nine tenths recorded once. Per germline, CDR1 MNHEY and CDR2 SVGAGI. The CDR3 is 14 residues long. V was trimmed by 7 bases and J by 0 bases, leaving 9 bases between them. Source material: PBMCs. This chain connects TRBV6-5 to TRBJ2-2; perhaps TRBD1 as D (6 bases). The origin of this receptor is a woman under 30 in good health and CMV-seropositive. In DNA form, the CDR3 reads TGTGCCAGCACCGGGACAACGAACACCGGGGAGCTGTTTTTT. Its protein product is CASTGTTNTGELFF.